This TCR beta chain was captured by sequencing in a study of naive and memory T cell subsets (dated by TCRdb to 2016 to 2017). In the study overall: The study applied an open-source, UMI-based TCR alpha and beta sequencing pipeline to sorted naive and memory peripheral blood T cell subsets. The functional CMV T cell responses agreed completely with IgG serology results. RNA was DNase-treated and reverse transcribed with TCR constant-region primers, mostly using SuperScript III.

Turning to this clonotype: Its antigen has not been determined. Base qualities are missing; no much larger clone stands one base away.

Separate amplification of TCR alpha and beta chain libraries was performed from the second PCR step onward. Donor CMV status was determined by IFNgamma production from CD4+ T cells after overnight stimulation of fresh PBMCs with CMV viral lysate. CD4 T cells were positively selected using Miltenyi beads, after which CD8 T cells were positively selected from the CD4-negative fraction. After staining for CD3, CD4, CD8, CD45RA, CD27 and a live/dead dye, cells were sorted on a BD Aria II into four subsets based on CD45RA and CD27. Blood was obtained from a few healthy volunteers, and the blood from each volunteer was fractionated into CD4 and CD8 T cells and subsequently into four differentiation subsets. Approximately 0.13 L of peripheral blood was drawn per donor, and PBMC were isolated by Ficoll-Paque PLUS density-gradient centrifugation. Sorted cells were lysed in RLT buffer, and RNA was extracted with a Qiagen RNeasy kit and stored at -80°C.

The library came from UMI-ligation and nested PCR. To cover both TRBC1 and TRBC2, the beta constant-region primer consisted of an equimolar mix of two oligonucleotides. The ligated cDNA went through four rounds of PCR with nested alpha and beta constant-region primers together with the SP2 primer. A single-stranded oligonucleotide containing the SP2 primer and a 12-nucleotide UMI was joined to the 3' end of the cDNA by T4 RNA ligase 1. The ligation reaction was incubated at 16°C for roughly 19-24 hours. To avoid over-amplification, PCR2 was usually performed as a SYBR Green qPCR and halted once a predetermined threshold was reached. All purifications after the first were performed with Agencourt AMPure XP magnetic beads. Libraries were quantified by Qubit and checked on a TapeStation, with a main peak expected near 650 bp. Sequencing of the pooled libraries was done on an Illumina MiSeq using v2 2x251 paired-end kits, which typically yielded about 1-2 million reads per sample. Each sample's library went into the pool at approximately 4 nM, and about 4.5-7.5% PhiX was added to help with cluster recognition. As for the original processing: Using tag matching that tolerated one base-pair mismatch, Decombinator assigned V and J genes to FASTQ reads that had been processed by Demultiplexor. Collapsinator used UMIs to correct both sequencing errors and frequency errors arising from PCR heterogeneity. CDR3Translator translated TCRs and extracted CDR3s from the conserved cysteine to the FGXG phenylalanine, flagging non-productive sequences. Gini, Shannon entropy and inverse Simpson indices were computed after subsampling the repertoires to the same number of UMI-defined TCRs. Within the linear range, a power law was fitted to clonotype abundance distributions using maximum likelihood. For one naive CD8 sample, the pipeline and MIGEC produced similar UMI counts, unique TCR numbers and clonal distributions. In one analysis, naive TCRs that were also found in any memory subset of the same donor were excluded from the naive repertoire. The repertoires were searched for some 7,300 CMV-associated CDR3 sequences that had been compiled from VDJdb and a published dataset. Clones were called with MiXCR by TCRdb after fastp trimmed the public reads at Q25, and only in-frame beta chains were retained. Entries are consolidated by CDR3 protein sequence, retaining the most common genes and DNA. It is TCRdb's table, rather than the study itself, that gives the V and J calls and clone size. In all, the sample holds roughly 150,000 distinct CDR3 sequences, and 20% to 25% of those were seen once. Approximately 0.1% of the sample is held by the ten biggest clonotypes.

Study-level results and caveats: Single alpha or beta chain sequences, rather than paired alpha/beta receptors, were used to define clonotypes. Gini index rose and Shannon and inverse Simpson diversity fell from naive through CM, EM and EMRA in both CD4 and CD8 cells. RNA-based TCR counts may be affected by expression changes linked to T cell activation and differentiation. A power law was followed by TCR abundance, with an exponent that differed between naive and memory subsets but was consistent across the three individuals. A few larger clonotypes were found in naive repertoires, especially CD8, and these larger clonotypes were possibly memory cells re-expressing CD45RA. Once error correction was done, more than 85% of naive TCR sequences showed up just once, which made the naive abundance distributions much steeper than those of the memory subsets. The repertoire findings for the naive and memory subsets could not be validated against a ground truth because none was available.

According to the germline V gene, CDR1 reads KGHDR and CDR2 reads SFDVKD. From V the trimming removes 3 bases and from J it removes 7 bases, while the gene matches leave 11 bases of the junction unaccounted for. The CDR3 starts with the cysteine, ends with the phenylalanine, and has 18 residues. Of the read, only the CDR3 DNA is kept; its 54 bases are in frame from base 1. The chain uses TRBV24-1 and TRBJ2-1, and 13 bases in between align with TRBD2. The sample taken for sequencing was naive CD4+ T cells from blood. The cell subset or site label of this sample denotes: naive T cells, CD45RA high CD27+. This TCR was recovered from a human donor in good health. This receptor carries the CDR3 CATSDPSGLAGTPNEQFF. At the DNA level, the sequence is TGTGCCACCAGTGATCCCTCGGGACTAGCGGGGACCCCAAATGAGCAGTTCTTC.